Presented here are 9 T cell receptor beta chains from one specimen sequenced in a study of follicular helper T cells after annual influenza vaccination. Time point in this sample: 2014-2015 season, pre-vaccination. Profiling relied on immunoSEQ multiplex PCR, and the TCRdb table lists in-frame clones only, not all of them. Among over 14,000 clones listed, 84% were seen once. The sample here was CXCR5- memory CD4+ T cells sorted from blood, taken on the day of influenza vaccination. These receptors were obtained from an adult who received the influenza vaccine.

The chain recombines TRBV5-4 with TRBJ1-1; D not certain. The CDR3 spans 16 residues. The germline V gene has CDR1 SGHNT and CDR2 YYREEE (reference sequence). Trimming pared 3 bases from V and 5 bases from J, leaving 20 bases between. The CDR3: CASSSTFNTLHTEAFF. DNA for the CDR3: TGTGCCAGCAGCTCTACGTTCAATACCCTCCATACTGAAGCTTTCTTT.

The chain combines TRBV9 with TRBJ2-5; TRBD2 agrees at 10 bases. The CDR3 runs 17 residues. The germline CDR1 and CDR2 sequences are SGDLS and YYNGEE. V shed 4 bases, J shed 2 bases, and the junction held 11 bases outside the gene matches. CDR3 amino acids: CASSSRLAGKGQETQYF. The CDR3 DNA follows: TGTGCCAGCAGCTCCAGACTAGCGGGCAAGGGGCAAGAGACCCAGTACTTC.

The CDR3 spells CASSDSGTGANVLTF. CDR3 coding DNA: TGTGCCAGCAGTGATTCAGGGACCGGGGCCAACGTCCTGACTTTC. This sequence joins TRBV2 and TRBJ2-6; the D call may be TRBD1 or TRBD2 (5 bases each). CDR1 SNHLY and CDR2 FYNNEI come from the germline V gene. V dropped 3 bases and J dropped 4 bases, with 10 bases sitting between them. This CDR3 is 15 amino acids long.

The V call is TRBV18, the J call TRBJ2-3; D might be TRBD1 or TRBD2, each matching 5 bases. This CDR3 has 16 amino acids. CDR1 is KGHSH and CDR2 is LQKENI in the germline V gene. V shed 3 bases and J shed 2 bases, with 15 bases lying between them. The DNA of the CDR3 is TGTGCCAGCTCACCGGGAGTCTGGGGGTCCACAGATACGCAGTATTTT. This codes for CASSPGVWGSTDTQYF.

The chain employs TRBV4-1 and TRBJ1-3, with D unclear. The CDR3 sequence is 13 residues long. Germline lookup yields CDR1 MGHRA and CDR2 YSYEKL. V lost 0 bases, J lost 5 bases, and 5 bases lay in between. CDR3 in DNA: TGCGCCAGCAGCCAAGAACGGCGAAACACCATATATTTT. Translated, it gives CASSQERRNTIYF.

The V and J genes are TRBV28 and TRBJ2-7; 7 bases line up with TRBD1. This CDR3 is built from 15 residues. The V gene end was trimmed by 1 base and the J gene end by 2 bases; junction bases not matched to a gene: 5. Per germline, CDR1 MDHEN and CDR2 SYDVKM. CDR3 amino acids: CASSLFGTVTYEQYF. The CDR3 DNA follows: TGTGCCAGCAGTTTATTCGGGACAGTGACCTACGAGCAGTACTTC. The variable domain in full, completed from reference TRBV28 and TRBJ2-7, reads DVKVTQSSRYLVKRTGEKVFLECVQDMDHENMFWYRQDPGLGLRLIYFSYDVKMKEKGDIPEGYSVSREKKERFSLILESASTNQTSMYLCASSLFGTVTYEQYFGPGTRLTVT.

V and J are TRBV6-5 and TRBJ2-7; tentatively, D is TRBD1 (6 bases). The CDR3 length is 13 residues. V gave up 5 bases and J gave up 1 base, with 9 bases separating them. Germline assignment: CDR1 MNHEY and CDR2 SVGAGI. For the CDR3, the DNA is TGTGCCAGCAGTCTTGACAGGTCCTACGAGCAGTACTTC. It codes for CASSLDRSYEQYF.

The CDR3 DNA follows: TGTGCCAGCAATGGCGGGGGGCCCTCCTACAATGAGCAGTTCTTC. This translates into CASNGGGPSYNEQFF. The chain uses TRBV7-9 and TRBJ2-1; TRBD2 aligns across 8 bases. There are 15 residues in the CDR3. Germline values: CDR1 SEHNR, CDR2 FQNEAQ (reference sequence). V lost 7 bases, J lost 0 bases, and 5 bases stayed unmatched.

The V call is TRBV9, the J call TRBJ2-7, with D possibly matching TRBD1 (6 bases). Deletions cut 8 bases from V and 6 bases from J, with 12 bases between. CDR3 length equals 11 residues. Germline V lookup: CDR1 SGDLS, CDR2 YYNGEE. CDR3 DNA sequence: TGTGCCAGGGGGGCTAGAAGCGAGCAGTACTTC. Translated: CARGARSEQYF.